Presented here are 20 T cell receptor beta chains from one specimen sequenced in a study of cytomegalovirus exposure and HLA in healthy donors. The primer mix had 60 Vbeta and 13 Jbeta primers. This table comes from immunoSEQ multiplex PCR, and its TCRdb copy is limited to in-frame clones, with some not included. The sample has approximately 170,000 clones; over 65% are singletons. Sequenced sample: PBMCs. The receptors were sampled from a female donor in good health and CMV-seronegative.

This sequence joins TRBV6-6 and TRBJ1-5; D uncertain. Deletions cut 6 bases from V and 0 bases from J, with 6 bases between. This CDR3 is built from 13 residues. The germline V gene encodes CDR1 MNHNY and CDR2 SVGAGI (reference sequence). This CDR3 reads CASRIDSNQPQHF. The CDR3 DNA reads TGTGCCAGCAGGATAGATAGCAATCAGCCCCAGCATTTT.

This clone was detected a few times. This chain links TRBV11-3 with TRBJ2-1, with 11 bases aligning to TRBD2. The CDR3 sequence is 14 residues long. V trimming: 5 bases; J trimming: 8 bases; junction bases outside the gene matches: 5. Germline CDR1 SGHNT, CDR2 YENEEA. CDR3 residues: CASSSSGGADEQFF. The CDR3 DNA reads TGTGCCAGCAGCAGTAGCGGGGGGGCCGATGAGCAGTTCTTC.

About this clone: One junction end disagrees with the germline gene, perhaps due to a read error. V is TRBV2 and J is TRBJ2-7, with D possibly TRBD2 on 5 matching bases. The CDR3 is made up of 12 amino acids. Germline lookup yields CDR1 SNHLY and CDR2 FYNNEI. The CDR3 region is CASSESLAASFF. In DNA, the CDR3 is TGTGCCAGCAGTGAGTCTCTAGCCGCCAGTTTCTTC.

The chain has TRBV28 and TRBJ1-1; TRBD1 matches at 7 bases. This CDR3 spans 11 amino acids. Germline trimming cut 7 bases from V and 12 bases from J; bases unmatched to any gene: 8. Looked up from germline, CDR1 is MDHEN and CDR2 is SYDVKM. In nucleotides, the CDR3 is TGTGCCAGCACCCAGACAGGGAAGACTTTCTTT. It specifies CASTQTGKTFF.

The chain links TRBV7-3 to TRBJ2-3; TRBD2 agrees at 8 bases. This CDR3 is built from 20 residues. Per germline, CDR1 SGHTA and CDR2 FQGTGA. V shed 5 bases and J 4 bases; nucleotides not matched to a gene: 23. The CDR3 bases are TGTGCCAGCAGCCCCGGCGAGGCGCGGGAGGCCCGGATCTTATCAGATACGCAGTATTTT. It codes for CASSPGEAREARILSDTQYF.

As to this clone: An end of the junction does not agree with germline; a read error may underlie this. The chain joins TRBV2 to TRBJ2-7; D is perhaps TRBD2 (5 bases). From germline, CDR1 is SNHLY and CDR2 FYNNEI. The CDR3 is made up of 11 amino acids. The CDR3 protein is CASSEYSVGDF. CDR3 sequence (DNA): TGTGCCAGCAGTGAATATTCTGTCGGGGATTTC.

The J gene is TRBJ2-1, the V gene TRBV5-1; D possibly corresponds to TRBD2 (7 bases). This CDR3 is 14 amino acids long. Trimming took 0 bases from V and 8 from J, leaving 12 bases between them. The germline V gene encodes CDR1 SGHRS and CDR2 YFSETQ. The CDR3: CASSLVGGHDEQFF. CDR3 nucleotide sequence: TGCGCCAGCAGCTTGGTGGGGGGGCACGATGAGCAGTTCTTC.

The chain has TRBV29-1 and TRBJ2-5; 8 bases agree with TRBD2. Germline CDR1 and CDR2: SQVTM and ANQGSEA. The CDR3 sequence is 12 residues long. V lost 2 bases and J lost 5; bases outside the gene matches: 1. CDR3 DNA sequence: TGCAGCGTTGAAAGCGGGGGCGAGACCCAGTACTTC. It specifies CSVESGGETQYF.

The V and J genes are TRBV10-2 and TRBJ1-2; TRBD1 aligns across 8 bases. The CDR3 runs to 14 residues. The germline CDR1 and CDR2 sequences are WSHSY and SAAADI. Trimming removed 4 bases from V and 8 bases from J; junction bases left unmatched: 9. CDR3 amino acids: CASSADRGARGYTF. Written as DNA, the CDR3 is TGCGCCAGCAGTGCTGACAGGGGTGCGCGGGGCTACACCTTC.

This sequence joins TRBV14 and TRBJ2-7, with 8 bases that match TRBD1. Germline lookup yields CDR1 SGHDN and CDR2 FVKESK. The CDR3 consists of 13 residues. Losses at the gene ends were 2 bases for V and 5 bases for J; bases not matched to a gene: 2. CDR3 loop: CASSQQGAHEQYF. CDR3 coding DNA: TGTGCCAGCAGCCAACAGGGGGCCCACGAGCAGTACTTC.

This CDR3 reads CASSRTGQYGYTF. The CDR3 region has the DNA TGTGCCAGCAGCCGAACGGGACAATATGGCTACACCTTC. The rearrangement links TRBV5-4 to TRBJ1-2; a possible D gene is TRBD1 (6 bases). Trimming shortened V by 4 bases and J by 5 bases, and 12 bases separated the two germline ends. The CDR3 runs 13 residues. CDR1 and CDR2 (germline): SGHNT, YYREEE (reference sequence).

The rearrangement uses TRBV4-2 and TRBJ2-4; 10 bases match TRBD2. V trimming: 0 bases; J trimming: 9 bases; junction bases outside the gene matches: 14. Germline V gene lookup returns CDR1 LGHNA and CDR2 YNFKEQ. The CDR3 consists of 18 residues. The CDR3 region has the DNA TGTGCCAGCAGCCAAGACCGTGGTAGCGGGGGGCGAGGCTTCATTCAGTACTTC. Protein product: CASSQDRGSGGRGFIQYF.

The CDR3 spells CASSQEGSSYGYTF. As DNA, the CDR3 is TGCGCCAGCAGCCAAGAGGGCAGCAGCTATGGCTACACCTTC. The chain employs TRBV4-3 and TRBJ1-2; D is unclear. Germline V gene sequence: CDR1 LGHNA, CDR2 YSLEER. CDR3 length: 14 amino acids. V shed 0 bases and J shed 4 bases, with 9 bases lying between them.

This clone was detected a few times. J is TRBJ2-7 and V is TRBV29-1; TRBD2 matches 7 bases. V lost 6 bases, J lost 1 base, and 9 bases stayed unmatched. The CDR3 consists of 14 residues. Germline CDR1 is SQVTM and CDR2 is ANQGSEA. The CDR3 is CSVRGPAGSYEQYF. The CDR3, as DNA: TGCAGCGTGAGGGGCCCAGCGGGGTCCTACGAGCAGTACTTC.

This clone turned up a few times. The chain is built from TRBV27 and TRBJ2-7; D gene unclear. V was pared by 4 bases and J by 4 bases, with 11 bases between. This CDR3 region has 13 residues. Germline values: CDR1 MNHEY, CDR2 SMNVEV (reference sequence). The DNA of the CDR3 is TGTGCCAGCAGTTCCGCGGCGGAATACGAGCAGTACTTC. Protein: CASSSAAEYEQYF.

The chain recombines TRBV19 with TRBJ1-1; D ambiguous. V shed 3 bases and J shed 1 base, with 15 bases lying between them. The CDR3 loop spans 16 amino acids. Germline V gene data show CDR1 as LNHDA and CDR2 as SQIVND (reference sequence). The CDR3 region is CASSMGVIWGNTEAFF. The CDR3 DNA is TGTGCCAGTAGTATGGGAGTGATTTGGGGGAACACTGAAGCTTTCTTT.

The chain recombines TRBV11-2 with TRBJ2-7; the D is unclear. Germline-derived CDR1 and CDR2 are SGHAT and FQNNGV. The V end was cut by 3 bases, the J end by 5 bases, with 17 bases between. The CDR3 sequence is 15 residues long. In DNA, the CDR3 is TGTGCCAGCAGCTTTCCCACGACTCGTATCGACGAGCAGTACTTC. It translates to CASSFPTTRIDEQYF.

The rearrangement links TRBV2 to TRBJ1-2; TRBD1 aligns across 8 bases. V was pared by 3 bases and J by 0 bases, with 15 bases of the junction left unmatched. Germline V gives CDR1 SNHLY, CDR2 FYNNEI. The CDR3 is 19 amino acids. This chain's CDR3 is CASSDEVPGQVGSNYGYTF. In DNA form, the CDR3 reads TGTGCCAGCAGTGATGAGGTCCCGGGACAGGTGGGGTCTAACTATGGCTACACCTTC.

This CDR3 reads CASSITGNYGYTF. CDR3 bases: TGTGCCAGCAGCATAACAGGGAACTATGGCTACACCTTC. This sequence joins TRBV5-8 and TRBJ1-2; weak D call: TRBD1 (6 bases). The V gene lost 4 bases and the J gene lost 2 bases, with 9 bases spanning the gap. The V gene's germline CDR1 is SGHTS and CDR2 YDEGEE. The CDR3 is 13 amino acids. Together with reference TRBV5-8 and TRBJ1-2, the CDR3 gives the full variable domain: EAGVTQSPTHLIKTRGQQATLRCSPISGHTSVYWYQQALGLGLQFLLWYDEGEERNRGNFPPRFSGRQFPNYSSELNVNALELEDSALYLCASSITGNYGYTFGSGTRLTVV.

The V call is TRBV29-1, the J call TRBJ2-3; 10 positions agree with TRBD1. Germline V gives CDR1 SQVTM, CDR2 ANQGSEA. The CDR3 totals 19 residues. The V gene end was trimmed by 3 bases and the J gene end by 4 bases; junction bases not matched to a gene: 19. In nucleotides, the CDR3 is TGCAGCGTTGATAGTTTCGGGACAGGGGCGCTCCCGGGCGCAGATACGCAGTATTTT. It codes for CSVDSFGTGALPGADTQYF.